Shown below are 16 T cell receptor beta chains from a single sample sequenced in a study of response to subunit inactivated influenza vaccine. TCRdb recomputed calls from the RT-PCR reads with MiXCR, one row per CDR3 protein. The data hold about 540,000 distinct CDR3 sequences, with approximately 20% observed a single time. This sample was shared with a second study, whose subject was T cells expressing NK-cell markers. That source adds: The cDNA for TCR beta came from 5'RACE template switching with UMIs.

Sequences were derived from CD4+ T cells sorted from PBMCs, sampled 11 to 12 days after vaccination. These receptors came from a man aged 45 to 65 who received an inactivated influenza vaccine.

This clonotype was counted once. The chain is built from TRBV6-6 and TRBJ1-3; D not certain. In germline, CDR1 is MNHNY, CDR2 SVGAGI (reference sequence). V was trimmed by 2 bases and J by 7 bases, leaving 6 bases between them. The CDR3 is made up of 12 amino acids. CDR3 sequence (DNA): TGTGCCAGCAGTTACGGTGACAACACCATATATTTT. Residues: CASSYGDNTIYF.

V and J are TRBV12-3 or TRBV12-4 and TRBJ1-2; D is uncertain. This CDR3 is 13 amino acids long. Between the trimmed V and J ends, which lost 2 bases and 7 bases, there was a span of 11 bases. This CDR3 reads CASSLISPVGYTF. The CDR3 DNA sequence: TGTGCCAGCAGTTTAATAAGTCCGGTTGGCTACACCTTC.

The rearrangement uses TRBV10-3 and TRBJ2-5, with D possibly matching TRBD1 (6 bases). The CDR3 covers 17 residues. Germline CDR1 reads ENHRY; CDR2 reads SYGVKD. Trimming took off 0 bases at V and 4 bases at J, with 18 bases between the two ends. The CDR3 loop reads CAISESYPGDIRETQYF. The CDR3 DNA reads as TGTGCCATCAGTGAGTCGTATCCAGGGGACATCCGAGAGACCCAGTACTTC.

This clonotype has a handful of counts. The rearrangement uses TRBV29-1 and TRBJ2-1, with a weak D call TRBD2 (5 bases). V was trimmed by 6 bases and J by 8 bases, leaving 20 bases between them. This CDR3 contains 14 residues. CDR1 and CDR2 from the germline V gene are SQVTM and ANQGSEA. CDR3 in DNA: TGCAGCGTACCCCGCCCACTAGAGGAGGATGAGCAGTTCTTC. It codes for CSVPRPLEEDEQFF.

The rearrangement links TRBV6-2 or TRBV6-3 to TRBJ2-2; D may match TRBD1 or TRBD2 (5 bases each). The CDR3 has 15 residues. Trimming cost V 2 bases and J 2 bases, with 9 bases left between them. CDR1 is MNHEY, CDR2 SVGEGT, per germline. CDR3 DNA sequence: TGTGCCAGCAGTTACGGGGGACGTAACACCGGGGAGCTGTTTTTT. This codes for CASSYGGRNTGELFF.

In its sample, this clonotype was seen many times. The CDR3 DNA is TGTGCCAGCAGCATGAACCGGGACAGGGATGGTGAAAAACTGTTTTTT. Translation: CASSMNRDRDGEKLFF. The rearrangement joins TRBV11-2 to TRBJ1-4; TRBD1 aligns across 9 bases. The junction had 11 bases not matched to a gene; V was cut back by 5 bases and J by 7 bases. The CDR3 length is 16 residues. Germline CDR1 reads SGHAT; CDR2 reads FQNNGV.

This clonotype was detected a few times. The V call is TRBV11-2, the J call TRBJ2-5; 11 bases fit TRBD1. The CDR3 is 18 amino acids. V lost 4 bases, J lost 5 bases, and 15 bases stayed unmatched. The germline V gene encodes CDR1 SGHAT and CDR2 FQNNGV. The CDR3 loop reads CASSSFRPDRGRAETQYF. The CDR3 DNA reads TGTGCCAGCAGCTCATTTAGGCCGGACAGGGGGCGGGCGGAGACCCAGTACTTC.

The chain combines TRBV12-3 or TRBV12-4 with TRBJ2-2, with 13 positions matching TRBD2. The CDR3 runs 16 residues. V shed 5 bases, J shed 4 bases, and the junction held 4 bases outside the gene matches. Here the CDR3 DNA reads TGTGCCAGCAGTACCGGACTAGCGGGAGTCACCGGGGAGCTGTTTTTT. Protein: CASSTGLAGVTGELFF.

This clonotype showed up just a few times. The gene calls are TRBV5-1 and TRBJ2-5, with D unresolved. The CDR3 totals 14 residues. CDR1 SGHRS and CDR2 YFSETQ come from the germline V gene. V was trimmed by 3 bases and J by 2 bases, leaving 11 bases between them. The CDR3 spells CASSSFSEQETQYF. CDR3 in DNA: TGCGCCAGCAGCTCCTTTTCCGAGCAAGAGACCCAGTACTTC.

The chain uses TRBV4-1 and TRBJ1-1; no firm D call. Germline CDR1 is MGHRA and CDR2 is YSYEKL. The CDR3 covers 17 residues. V gave up 0 bases and J gave up 7 bases, with 21 bases separating them. CDR3 nucleotides: TGCGCCAGCAGCCAAGATCGTCGGGGTAACCCGCGGAGTGAAGCTTTCTTT. Protein sequence: CASSQDRRGNPRSEAFF.

This clonotype was seen a few times. The chain combines TRBV20-1 with TRBJ2-7; TRBD1 agrees at 7 bases. This CDR3 contains 13 residues. The J segment lost 0 bases and the V segment lost 6 bases, leaving 5 bases of the junction unmatched. Germline lookup yields CDR1 DFQATT and CDR2 SNEGSKA (reference sequence). The CDR3 DNA follows: TGCAGTGCCGAGACAGGGAGCTCCTACGAGCAGTACTTC. It yields the protein CSAETGSSYEQYF.

This sequence joins TRBV6-2 or TRBV6-3 and TRBJ1-1; D gene uncertain. V was pared by 8 bases and J by 6 bases, with 10 bases between. In germline, CDR1 is MNHEY, CDR2 SVGEGT. The CDR3 covers 11 residues. In DNA, the CDR3 is TGTGCCAGCGGGTACAGTGCTGAAGCTTTCTTT. Translation gives CASGYSAEAFF.

The chain joins TRBV4-2 to TRBJ2-3; tentatively, D is TRBD1 (5 bases). This CDR3 comprises 16 residues. CDR1 is LGHNA, CDR2 YNFKEQ, per germline. V gave up 0 bases and J gave up 4 bases, with 14 bases separating them. CDR3 protein: CASSQEWGQRADTQYF. The CDR3 nucleotides are TGTGCCAGCAGCCAAGAGTGGGGCCAAAGGGCAGATACGCAGTATTTT.

The chain is built from TRBV6-2 or TRBV6-3 and TRBJ2-7; D unresolved. Germline lookup yields CDR1 MNHEY and CDR2 SVGEGT. CDR3 size: 11 residues. The V gene lost 3 bases and the J gene lost 7 bases, with 7 bases spanning the gap. The CDR3 protein is CASSYLFEQYF. The CDR3 region has the DNA TGTGCCAGCAGTTATCTATTTGAGCAGTACTTC.

The chain employs TRBV4-2 and TRBJ2-3, with 10 bases lining up with TRBD2. J gave up 0 bases and V 4 bases, and 7 bases lay outside the gene matches. Germline CDR1 and CDR2: LGHNA and YNFKEQ. The CDR3 length is 17 residues. The DNA for the CDR3 is TGTGCCAGCAGCCTAGCGGGGGGCCCTAGAAGCACAGATACGCAGTATTTT. As protein: CASSLAGGPRSTDTQYF.

This chain uses TRBV5-1 with TRBJ2-1; 7 bases are a match to TRBD1. Germline values: CDR1 SGHRS, CDR2 YFSETQ. The CDR3 totals 16 residues. The trim removed 4 bases at V and 2 bases at J, leaving 9 bases unmatched. The CDR3 protein is CASSPRPTGPYNEQFF. The CDR3 bases are TGCGCCAGCAGCCCCAGACCGACAGGGCCCTACAATGAGCAGTTCTTC.